This T cell receptor (beta chain) came from a study of blood T cell repertoires in COVID-19. In the source study's methods: Nucleated cell counts were estimated from reference gene primer amplification. Assay: immunoSEQ multiplex PCR; the TCRdb copy retains only in-frame clones and omits some. D and trimming come from the DNA, and the V and J calls and clone size come from that table. The data show about 77,000 clones, more than 80% seen once. Germline CDR1 reads MNHEY; CDR2 reads SVGAGI. V dropped 2 bases and J dropped 10; count of bases not matched to a gene: 6. The CDR3 runs 14 residues. Sequencing was performed on peripheral blood. The chain links TRBV6-5 to TRBJ2-7; TRBD1 aligns across 12 bases. The receptor comes from a woman between 70 and 85 years old with acute or convalescent COVID-19. For the CDR3, the DNA is TGTGCCAGCAGTTACACGGGACAGGGGGCCGTCCAGTACTTC. Translated: CASSYTGQGAVQYF.